This TCR beta chain originates from a study of cytomegalovirus exposure and HLA in healthy donors. Some clones are missing from TCRdb's copy, which holds only in-frame ones; the method was immunoSEQ multiplex PCR. The sample yields fewer than 200,000 clones, 85% seen once. This receptor was identified in a man aged 18 to 29 in good health and CMV-seropositive. The sample was PBMCs.

The CDR3 spells CASSFPRGGFRDTQYF. CDR3 coding DNA: TGTGCCAGCAGTTTCCCCCGCGGGGGATTTAGGGATACGCAGTATTTT. The rearrangement uses TRBV28 and TRBJ2-3; 7 positions agree with TRBD2. V trimming: 3 bases; J trimming: 6 bases; junction bases outside the gene matches: 12. The CDR3 extends over 16 amino acids. Germline V gene lookup returns CDR1 MDHEN and CDR2 SYDVKM.